The clone carrying this TCR beta chain came up a few times. The data were taken from a study of blood T cell repertoires in COVID-19. Study details: Whether acute or convalescent, the COVID-19 samples came from the United States, Italy and Spain. PBMCs, B-cell-depleted T cells, or T cells provided the cDNA or gDNA that made up the material.

In the authors' methods: Scientists estimated how many nucleated cells there were by amplifying reference gene primers. Clones were read by immunoSEQ multiplex PCR, and TCRdb kept only the in-frame ones, dropping some. V, J and clone size were drawn from that table, and D and trimming were deduced from the DNA. Of about 88,000 clones listed, roughly nine tenths are singletons. CDR3 length equals 20 residues. V shed 1 base, J shed 2 bases, and the junction held 10 bases outside the gene matches. Sequencing was carried out using peripheral blood. The clonotype was recovered from a man aged 55 to 70 with acute or convalescent COVID-19. This chain links TRBV23-1 with TRBJ2-1; 14 nucleotides align to TRBD2. TRBV23-1 is marked as an open reading frame, function uncertain. CDR3 loop: CASSQYSSGTSGGTYNEQFF. The CDR3 nucleotides are TGCGCCAGCAGTCAATACTCTTCCGGGACTAGCGGGGGTACCTACAATGAGCAGTTCTTC.